These T cell receptor beta chains were read from a single sample in a study of early T cells in non-severe SARS-CoV-2 infection. TCRdb re-called the 5' RACE reads through MiXCR, storing one row per CDR3 protein. The sample holds under 30,000 distinct CDR3 sequences, roughly 5.7% seen once. Material: whole blood. Every receptor here comes from an adult who was a healthcare worker with PCR-confirmed SARS-CoV-2 infection or an uninfected control (not recorded which). Both conserved end residues are part of each CDR3. D genes are given only for firm matches. Only some rows state a clone size, as once, few, many or a class for expanded clones.

>NA|TRBV18|TRBJ2-2|many
TGTGCCAGCTCACTTTCGGCGAACACCGGGGAGCTGTTTTTT
CASSLSANTGELFF
>TRBD2|TRBV30|TRBJ2-4|many
TGTGCCTGGAGTGTCGGCGGGAGGATCAAAAACATTCAGTACTTC
CAWSVGGRIKNIQYF
>TRBD2|TRBV4-3|TRBJ2-7|few
TGCGCCAGCAGCCAAGATTCAGGACGGGGGGCCTACGAGCAGTACTTC
CASSQDSGRGAYEQYF
>NA|TRBV9|TRBJ2-1|many
TGTGCCAGCAGCGTATATAGTGGGGAGCAGTTCTTC
CASSVYSGEQFF
>NA|TRBV29-1|TRBJ2-3|many
TGCAGCGGCAACTCAAATAGGAAAGATACGCAGTATTTT
CSGNSNRKDTQYF
>NA|TRBV5-4|TRBJ2-5|few
TGTGCCAGCAGCTTGTGGGCGACGGAGACCCAGTACTTC
CASSLWATETQYF
>TRBD1|TRBV20-1|TRBJ1-5|few
TGCAGTGCTAGAGGCGGCGGGACAGGAAGCAATCAGCCCCAGCATTTT
CSARGGGTGSNQPQHF
>TRBD2|TRBV5-5|TRBJ2-7|few
TGTGCCAGCAGCTTACTAGCGGGAGGATACGAGCAGTACTTC
CASSLLAGGYEQYF
>NA|TRBV27|TRBJ2-1|many
TGTGCCAGCAGTTTAGCGGGGTTCGACAATGAGCAGTTCTTC
CASSLAGFDNEQFF
>NA|TRBV7-2|TRBJ2-7|many
TGTGCCAGCAGCTTATATCTACAACGGGGGGACAGGCGCGGGAGGGAGCAGTACTTC
CASSLYLQRGDRRGREQYF
>NA|TRBV11-2|TRBJ2-1|many
TGTGCCAGCAGCTTAGGACCAGCGGGCGCCTACAATGAGCAGTTCTTC
CASSLGPAGAYNEQFF
>TRBD2|TRBV4-3|TRBJ2-3|few
TGCGCCAGCAGCCAAGGGACTAGCGGGGGGTGGGATACGCAGTATTTT
CASSQGTSGGWDTQYF
>NA|TRBV3-1|TRBJ1-1|NA
TGTGCCAGCAGCCAGGGGGGCACTGAAGCTTTCTTT
CASSQGGTEAFF
>NA|TRBV5-5|TRBJ2-7|many
TGTGCCAGCAGCTTGGGGGCGGTTTCGGAGCAGTACTTC
CASSLGAVSEQYF
>NA|TRBV19|TRBJ1-2|NA
TGTGCCAGTAGTATTGGGGGACACCTCTATGGCTACACCTTC
CASSIGGHLYGYTF
>NA|TRBV11-2|TRBJ2-3|many
TGTGCCAGCAGCCCGCCGGGACTCGCCACAGATACGCAGTATTTT
CASSPPGLATDTQYF
>TRBD1|TRBV20-1|TRBJ1-5|many
TGCAGTGCTCAAGGACAGGGCAATCAGCCCCAGCATTTT
CSAQGQGNQPQHF
>NA|TRBV7-2|TRBJ2-7|NA
TGTGCCAGCAGCTCCAGGGACGGGTACGAGCAGTACTTC
CASSSRDGYEQYF
>NA|TRBV5-4|TRBJ2-3|few
TGTGCCAGCAGCTTGGAGGGTATCGGACGGGGAGATACGCAGTATTTT
CASSLEGIGRGDTQYF
>NA|TRBV7-2|TRBJ1-1|NA
TGTGCCAGCAGCGAGACAATGAACACTGAAGCTTTCTTT
CASSETMNTEAFF
>TRBD1|TRBV4-2|TRBJ1-5|NA
TGTGCCAGCAGCCCTACGACAGGGAACAATCAGCCCCAGCATTTT
CASSPTTGNNQPQHF
>NA|TRBV27|TRBJ2-1|many
TGTGCCAGCAGTTTGGCGCTATCCAATGAGCAGTTCTTC
CASSLALSNEQFF
>NA|TRBV4-3|TRBJ1-5|many
TGCGCCAGCAGCCAGAACAGGGTTCAGCCCCAGCATTTT
CASSQNRVQPQHF
>NA|TRBV20-1|TRBJ2-5|few
TGCAGTGTCAGCAGCCTACAAGAGACCCAGTACTTC
CSVSSLQETQYF
>NA|TRBV19|TRBJ1-4|NA
TGTGCCAGTAGTAACCGGGCCCGGCTCCCCGCAACTAATGAAAAACTGTTTTTT
CASSNRARLPATNEKLFF
>TRBD2|TRBV4-1|TRBJ2-1|many
TGCGCCAGCAGCCAAGAGGGACTAGGCCCCCTCAGGGAGCAGTTCTTC
CASSQEGLGPLREQFF
>NA|TRBV12-3/TRBV12-4|TRBJ1-4|many
TGTGCCAGCAGTTTATCCCAGGGAACTAATGAAAAACTGTTTTTT
CASSLSQGTNEKLFF
>NA|TRBV12-2|TRBJ1-2|many
TGTGCAAGTCGAATAGGGGCGGACAGCCTTTTTATTTTTTACTATGGCTACACCTTC
CASRIGADSLFIFYYGYTF
>NA|TRBV4-2|TRBJ1-3|many
TGTGCCAGCAGCCAAGAAAGTGCGGGGGCCGGTGGAAACACCATATATTTT
CASSQESAGAGGNTIYF
>NA|TRBV7-2|TRBJ2-3|few
TGTGCCAGCAGCTTAGTTCCGGCTGCGACGGATACGCAGTATTTT
CASSLVPAATDTQYF
>NA|TRBV2|TRBJ1-5|many
TGTGCCAGCACGGCCGAAGGACAGCCCCAGCATTTT
CASTAEGQPQHF
>NA|TRBV9|TRBJ2-1|many
TGTGCCAGCAGCGGAAGTACCCTGAGCTCCTACAATGAGCAGTTCTTC
CASSGSTLSSYNEQFF
>NA|TRBV7-2|TRBJ2-3|NA
TGTGCCAGCAGCTTAGATAGCGGTACCACAGATACGCAGTATTTT
CASSLDSGTTDTQYF
>NA|TRBV12-3/TRBV12-4|TRBJ2-7|once
TGTGCCAGCAGTACGACAGTTTCCTACGAGCAGTACTTC
CASSTTVSYEQYF
>NA|TRBV7-3|TRBJ1-2|many
TGTGCCAGCAGCCTGTATGACGTTCGTGGCTACACCTTC
CASSLYDVRGYTF
>NA|TRBV11-2|TRBJ2-7|many
TGTGCCAGCAGCTTCGGGTTTGTGGCCGGGCAGTACTTC
CASSFGFVAGQYF
>TRBD1|TRBV3-1|TRBJ2-7|many
TGTGCCAGCAGCCAAGAATATCGTCTGGACAGGGGGTTACACGAGCAGTACTTC
CASSQEYRLDRGLHEQYF
>TRBD1|TRBV28|TRBJ1-5|many
TGTGCCAGCATCCACCCAGGGGGGAATCAGCCCCAGCATTTT
CASIHPGGNQPQHF
>NA|TRBV9|TRBJ1-2|NA
TGTGCCAGCAGCCCCCAACAGGGTTACGGCATGGACTATGGCTACACCTTC
CASSPQQGYGMDYGYTF
>NA|TRBV7-6|TRBJ2-5|NA
TGTGCCAGCAGCTTTGGCAGGCAAGAGACCCAGTACTTC
CASSFGRQETQYF
>NA|TRBV7-9|TRBJ2-3|many
TGTGCCAGCAGCCTACTCGGTGCGGAGGGTACGCAGTATTTT
CASSLLGAEGTQYF
>TRBD2|TRBV20-1|TRBJ2-3|many
TGCAGTGCTAGAGATCGTCGAGTAGCGGGATACACAGATACGCAGTATTTT
CSARDRRVAGYTDTQYF
>TRBD1|TRBV30|TRBJ2-7|many
TGTGCCTGGAGTCGGACAGGGGTCGAGCAGTACTTC
CAWSRTGVEQYF
>NA|TRBV7-9|TRBJ1-3|few
TGTGCCAGCAGCTTAGCAGGTCAGGGAGGAAACACCATATATTTT
CASSLAGQGGNTIYF
>TRBD2|TRBV19|TRBJ2-1|NA
TGTGCCAGTGGTACCGGGACTAGCGGGGGGAGCAATGAGCAGTTCTTC
CASGTGTSGGSNEQFF
>NA|TRBV4-2|TRBJ2-2|few
TGTGCCAGCAGCCAAGTTCCGGGACTGAACACCGGGGAGCTGTTTTTT
CASSQVPGLNTGELFF
>NA|TRBV5-6|TRBJ2-1|many
TGTGCCAGCAGCTTGGTTGGACAGCCATACAATGAGCAGTTCTTC
CASSLVGQPYNEQFF
>NA|TRBV5-1|TRBJ2-1|few
TGCGCCAGCAGCTTGAGTGGCGGGAACTCCTACAATGAGCAGTTCTTC
CASSLSGGNSYNEQFF
>TRBD1|TRBV20-1|TRBJ2-7|many
TGCAGTGCTAGAGGGGCGAGGGACAGCTCCTACGAGCAGTACTTC
CSARGARDSSYEQYF
>TRBD2|TRBV12-3/TRBV12-4|TRBJ2-3|few
TGTGCCAGCAGCGAACTAGCGGGGTACACAGATACGCAGTATTTT
CASSELAGYTDTQYF
>NA|TRBV7-9|TRBJ2-7|many
TGTGCCAGCAGCTTAGGGGCTATCTCCTACGAGCAGTACTTC
CASSLGAISYEQYF
>NA|TRBV12-3/TRBV12-4|TRBJ1-4|many
TGTGCCAGCAGGGCGGGACGGCTTGGGAAACTGTTTTTT
CASRAGRLGKLFF
>NA|TRBV5-1|TRBJ2-7|NA
TGCGCCAGCAGCTTCGGTCAGGGCTCCTACGAGCAGTACTTC
CASSFGQGSYEQYF